This T cell receptor (beta chain) is drawn from a study of control samples from healthy donors and cancer patients. This CDR3 comprises 17 residues. The protocol was immunoSEQ multiplex PCR, while the TCRdb copy is restricted to in-frame clones and leaves out a portion. The sample includes 70,000 to 90,000 clones, about 90% seen only once; the top ten take about 1.9%. Material: PBMCs. The clonotype was recovered from a woman in her fifties or sixties with head and neck cancer. V is TRBV21-1 and J is TRBJ2-2; the table's D call of TRBD1 was not tested on the DNA. TRBV21-1 is tagged as a pseudogene. The CDR3 coding sequence is TGTGCCAGCAGCACCTTACTGGGGGCGCGTGACACCGGGGAGCTGTTTTTT. Amino acid sequence: CASSTLLGARDTGELFF.